These 8 T cell receptor beta chains came from one sample sequenced in a study of identical twins. MiXCR, applied by TCRdb to the 5' RACE reads, yields one record per CDR3 protein. The table shows 550,000 to 700,000 distinct CDR3 sequences, with over 8.5% occurring only once. This sample also belongs to another study, concerning yellow fever vaccine responses in identical twins.

The sequencing sample was made of PBMCs. These TCRs come from a woman between 18 and 29 years old in good health.

This clonotype turned up a few times. This chain links TRBV20-1 with TRBJ2-1, with D perhaps matching TRBD2 (5 bases). V was pared by 1 base and J by 4 bases, with 17 bases between. Germline CDR1 and CDR2: DFQATT and SNEGSKA (reference sequence). The CDR3 has 16 residues. The DNA for the CDR3 is TGCAGTGCTAGAGCAACGAGGGTAGTCATTTACAATGAGCAGTTCTTC. Translation gives CSARATRVVIYNEQFF.

This clonotype appeared many times. The genes are TRBV7-9 and TRBJ2-7; D unclear. This CDR3 has 11 amino acids. V gave up 7 bases and J gave up 6 bases, with 10 bases separating them. In germline, CDR1 is SEHNR, CDR2 FQNEAQ (reference sequence). CDR3 DNA sequence: TGTGCCAGCACCTCTTTTACCGAGCAGTACTTC. Its protein product is CASTSFTEQYF.

This clonotype was recorded at least ten times. The rearrangement joins TRBV15 to TRBJ1-4; D not certain. The CDR3 is made up of 15 amino acids. The germline CDR1 and CDR2 sequences are LNHNV and YYDKDF (reference sequence). V gave up 1 base and J gave up 5 bases, with 11 bases separating them. CDR3 DNA sequence: TGTGCCACCAGCAGAGGAAGGTCCGGAAATGAAAAACTGTTTTTT. As protein: CATSRGRSGNEKLFF.

This clonotype was seen only a few times. The V and J genes are TRBV27 and TRBJ2-7; the D is unclear. Germline CDR1 reads MNHEY; CDR2 reads SMNVEV (reference sequence). The CDR3 runs to 14 residues. Trimming removed 3 bases at V and 2 bases at J, with 11 bases between. CDR3 loop: CASSLEGAAYEQYF. The CDR3, as DNA: TGTGCCAGCAGTTTGGAAGGAGCTGCCTACGAGCAGTACTTC.

The genes are TRBV6-5 and TRBJ2-3, with 7 bases identical to TRBD2. CDR3 length: 15 amino acids. Germline V gives CDR1 MNHEY, CDR2 SVGAGI. After removal of 2 bases from V and 4 bases from J, the junction contained 6 bases not matched to a gene. The CDR3 DNA reads TGTGCCAGCAGTTACGCGGGAGTTGGAGCAGATACGCAGTATTTT. This codes for CASSYAGVGADTQYF.

V usage is TRBV12-3 or TRBV12-4 and J usage is TRBJ2-2; D is tentatively TRBD1 or TRBD2 (5 bases each). V gave up 3 bases and J gave up 2 bases, with 16 bases separating them. The CDR3 runs 17 residues. CDR3 loop: CASSLVGTGANTGELFF. CDR3 bases: TGTGCCAGCAGTTTGGTGGGGACGGGTGCCAACACCGGGGAGCTGTTTTTT.

This clonotype was seen a few times. V gene TRBV7-8 combines with J gene TRBJ2-6, with D unclear. This CDR3 has 17 residues. Germline CDR1 SGHVS, CDR2 FQNEAQ. With 2 bases removed from V and 4 bases from J, the gap between germline ends came to 15 bases. The CDR3 loop is CASSLRDAGTGANVLTF. DNA for the CDR3: TGTGCCAGCAGCTTAAGGGATGCAGGAACCGGGGCCAACGTCCTGACTTTC. The complete variable domain, with remaining parts taken from reference TRBV7-8 and TRBJ2-6, reads GAGVSQSPRYKVAKRGQDVALRCDPISGHVSLFWYQQALGQGPEFLTYFQNEAQLDKSGLPSDRFFAERPEGSVSTLKIQRTQQEDSAVYLCASSLRDAGTGANVLTFGAGSRLTVL.

There are a few counts of this clonotype. The chain carries TRBV5-1 and TRBJ2-3; weak D call: TRBD1 (6 bases). This CDR3 is 13 amino acids long. Germline assignment: CDR1 SGHRS and CDR2 YFSETQ. Trimming pared 4 bases from V and 2 bases from J, leaving 8 bases between. The CDR3 loop reads CASSQGFTDTQYF. In DNA, the CDR3 is TGCGCCAGCAGCCAGGGGTTCACAGATACGCAGTATTTT.